This record looks at one T cell receptor (beta chain) sequence and its context. The antigen is not known. Donation came from healthy HIV-negative adults that had no recent acute infections or vaccinations. Those who donated, Caucasian adults without exception, all lived in Nashville, Tennessee. The CDR3 has 13 amino acids. Germline CDR1 SGDLS, CDR2 YYNGEE. Trimming shortened V by 7 bases and J by 5 bases, and 12 bases separated the two germline ends. The sample comes from a study of shared clonotypes between healthy human individuals. In the study overall: Used for every donor were three CD4 naive, three CD4 memory, two CD8 naive and one CD8 memory plate.

Study-level findings and limits: A handful of donors shared about 5% of their naive CD4 clonotypes.

The table came from immunoSEQ multiplex PCR; TCRdb's copy has only in-frame clones and leaves some out. The sample has approximately 2.5 million clones, just over 90% seen once. V and J are TRBV9 and TRBJ2-2; no clear D. The TCR was taken from a young man in good health. Sequenced: naive CD4+ T cells sorted from blood. Subset given: CD45RA+ positively selected. This CDR3 is CASVKLQTGELFF. CDR3 DNA sequence: TGTGCCAGCGTCAAGCTGCAGACCGGGGAGCTGTTTTTT. The full variable domain, in which reference TRBV9 and TRBJ2-2 provide the parts outside the CDR3, is DSGVTQTPKHLITATGQRVTLRCSPRSGDLSVYWYQQSLDQGLQFLIQYYNGEERAKGNILERFSAQQFPDLHSELNLSSLELGDSALYFCASVKLQTGELFFGEGSRLTVL.